What follows are 29 T cell receptor beta chains derived from one specimen sequenced in a study of cytomegalovirus exposure and HLA in healthy donors. The primer mix had 60 Vbeta and 13 Jbeta primers. The data were produced by immunoSEQ multiplex PCR, yet TCRdb's version contains in-frame clones alone and is incomplete. Among 130,000 to 150,000 clones listed, approximately 80% were seen once. The sample taken for sequencing was PBMCs. Receptors were obtained from a female donor in good health and CMV-seronegative.

V and J are TRBV28 and TRBJ2-7, with TRBD2 as a possible D gene (6 bases). The CDR3 loop spans 14 amino acids. Germline values: CDR1 MDHEN, CDR2 SYDVKM. V gave up 3 bases and J gave up 7 bases, with 16 bases separating them. The CDR3 DNA reads as TGTGCCAGCAGTTTGGTGGCGGGGATCGGGGAGCAGTACTTC. Residues: CASSLVAGIGEQYF.

This clone has a handful of counts. This chain connects TRBV6-6 to TRBJ1-1, with TRBD1 matching over 9 bases. The V and J ends lost 5 bases and 2 bases, in that order; junction bases with no gene match: 6. CDR3 length equals 15 residues. Germline CDR1 is MNHNY and CDR2 is SVGAGI (reference sequence). The CDR3 reads CASSPQGQGNTEAFF. In DNA, the CDR3 is TGTGCCAGCAGTCCCCAGGGACAGGGAAACACTGAAGCTTTCTTT.

The chain has TRBV28 and TRBJ1-1; D might be TRBD1 (6 bases). There are 14 residues in the CDR3. V lost 6 bases and J lost 3, with 14 bases in between. In germline, CDR1 is MDHEN, CDR2 SYDVKM. The DNA for the CDR3 is TGTGCCAGCAGCTCGACCCAGGGGTACACTGAAGCTTTCTTT. Translating gives CASSSTQGYTEAFF.

This clone occurred a few times. This chain uses TRBV18 with TRBJ2-7; TRBD1 aligns across 7 bases. This CDR3 spans 13 amino acids. V was pared by 2 bases and J by 5 bases, with 3 bases of the junction left unmatched. Germline V gene data show CDR1 as KGHSH and CDR2 as LQKENI. The CDR3 DNA sequence: TGTGCCAGCTCACCAGGACAGGTAAACGAGCAGTACTTC. Protein: CASSPGQVNEQYF.

Only a few counts were recorded for this clone. The chain recombines TRBV7-9 with TRBJ2-1; the match to TRBD2 covers 12 bases. Germline V gene sequence: CDR1 SEHNR, CDR2 FQNEAQ (reference sequence). The CDR3 covers 15 residues. The J segment lost 7 bases and the V segment lost 2 bases, leaving 3 bases of the junction unmatched. CDR3 bases: TGTGCCAGCAGCTTACTAGCGGGGGGGAGGAATGAGCAGTTCTTC. This encodes CASSLLAGGRNEQFF.

This chain uses TRBV7-9 with TRBJ2-7; tentatively, D is TRBD1 (6 bases). Trimming shortened V by 5 bases and J by 6 bases, and 17 bases separated the two germline ends. CDR3 length equals 14 residues. The germline CDR1 and CDR2 sequences are SEHNR and FQNEAQ (reference sequence). Here the CDR3 reads CASSIGQRSGEQYF. CDR3 in DNA: TGTGCCAGCAGCATTGGACAGCGAAGCGGCGAGCAGTACTTC.

The V gene is TRBV7-9, the J gene TRBJ2-1; a weak D match, TRBD2 (7 bases). The ends were cut back, 5 bases at V and 4 bases at J, with 15 bases in the middle. This CDR3 spans 15 amino acids. CDR1 and CDR2 from the germline V gene are SEHNR and FQNEAQ (reference sequence). The CDR3 region is CASSLEGGIYNEQFF. CDR3 nucleotides: TGTGCCAGCAGCCTAGAGGGGGGGATATACAATGAGCAGTTCTTC.

This chain connects TRBV15 to TRBJ1-5, with D hard to call. The ends were cut back, 0 bases at V and 7 bases at J, with 16 bases in the middle. Germline V gene sequence: CDR1 LNHNV, CDR2 YYDKDF (reference sequence). The CDR3 runs 16 residues. CDR3 region: CATSRDLGGGRQPQHF. As DNA, the CDR3 is TGTGCCACCAGCAGAGATCTTGGTGGAGGGAGGCAGCCCCAGCATTTT.

V gene TRBV4-3 combines with J gene TRBJ1-6; D is possibly TRBD1 (6 bases). CDR3 length: 15 amino acids. Trimming cost V 4 bases and J 8 bases, with 15 bases left between them. Germline V CDR1 and CDR2: LGHNA, YSLEER. The CDR3 sequence: CASSPAWDKDSPLHF. The DNA of the CDR3 is TGCGCCAGCAGCCCAGCCTGGGACAAGGATTCACCCCTCCACTTT.

The chain joins TRBV13 to TRBJ1-2; tentatively, D is TRBD1 (6 bases). V was shortened by 0 bases and J by 7 bases, with 21 bases between the two germline ends. The length of the CDR3 is 17 residues. The germline V gene encodes CDR1 PRHDT and CDR2 FYEKMQ (reference sequence). The CDR3 sequence is CASSLGPWGGPVGGYTF. CDR3 coding DNA: TGTGCCAGCAGCTTAGGCCCATGGGGGGGCCCGGTTGGTGGCTACACCTTC.

This clone has only one observation. The chain combines TRBV5-4 with TRBJ2-7, with D perhaps TRBD2 (5 bases). CDR3 length: 15 residues. V was clipped by 0 bases and J by 5 bases, with 15 bases between them. CDR1 and CDR2 (germline): SGHNT, YYREEE (reference sequence). The CDR3 loop reads CASSLVGRDRDEQYF. CDR3 nucleotide sequence: TGTGCCAGCAGCTTGGTTGGACGGGATCGTGACGAGCAGTACTTC.

The V and J genes are TRBV7-9 and TRBJ2-4; TRBD1 is a possible D gene (5 bases). The CDR3 sequence is 15 residues long. Per the germline V gene, CDR1 is SEHNR and CDR2 is FQNEAQ (reference sequence). V was trimmed by 4 bases and J by 8 bases, leaving 18 bases between them. The CDR3 loop is CASSSLKGFGDIQYF. CDR3 DNA: TGTGCCAGCAGCTCACTAAAGGGGTTTGGGGACATTCAGTACTTC.

The CDR3 protein is CATSRARAYNEQFF. In DNA form, the CDR3 reads TGTGCCACCAGCAGAGCCAGGGCCTACAATGAGCAGTTCTTC. This chain uses TRBV15 with TRBJ2-1, with D perhaps matching TRBD1 (5 bases). The CDR3 covers 14 residues. The V gene lost 1 base and the J gene lost 2 bases, with 6 bases spanning the gap. Germline V CDR1 and CDR2: LNHNV, YYDKDF (reference sequence).

This clone appeared a few times. V and J are TRBV6-5 and TRBJ1-1, with 9 bases fitting TRBD1. Looked up from germline, CDR1 is MNHEY and CDR2 is SVGAGI. This CDR3 comprises 12 residues. The ends lost 5 bases at V and 8 bases at J; junction bases unmatched: 3. For the CDR3, the DNA is TGTGCCAGCAGTCCACAGGGGGCAGAAGCTTTCTTT. Translating gives CASSPQGAEAFF.

V is TRBV25-1 and J is TRBJ2-1, with a possible D match to TRBD1 (5 bases). The CDR3 is 16 amino acids. Trimming left V 0 bases short and J 10 bases short, with 19 bases between. Germline CDR1 is MGHDK and CDR2 is SYGVNS. The CDR3 here is CASSEYGRTLLQEQFF. The CDR3, as DNA: TGTGCCAGCAGTGAATACGGCAGGACACTTCTTCAGGAGCAGTTCTTC.

V is TRBV6-5 and J is TRBJ1-1; D unresolved. Germline lookup yields CDR1 MNHEY and CDR2 SVGAGI. Trimming stripped 5 bases from V and 9 bases from J, with 13 bases between. The CDR3 runs 12 residues. CDR3 nucleotides: TGTGCCAGCAGTGAAGCGGGGATAAAAGCTTTCTTT. Translating it yields CASSEAGIKAFF.

This clone was seen only a few times. The chain employs TRBV28 and TRBJ2-7, with D possibly TRBD1 on 5 matching bases. The germline V gene encodes CDR1 MDHEN and CDR2 SYDVKM. Trimming removed 4 bases at V and 6 bases at J, with 10 bases between. This CDR3 has 12 amino acids. The CDR3 reads CASSWMGREQYF. The CDR3 DNA reads TGTGCCAGCAGTTGGATGGGGCGCGAGCAGTACTTC.

This chain links TRBV7-9 with TRBJ2-1; 9 bases align to TRBD1. V lost 1 base, J lost 5 bases, and 9 bases stayed unmatched. The CDR3 consists of 17 residues. Germline values: CDR1 SEHNR, CDR2 FQNEAQ (reference sequence). The CDR3 is CASSLVTGTGWDNEQFF. CDR3 coding DNA: TGTGCCAGCAGCTTAGTGACCGGGACAGGGTGGGACAATGAGCAGTTCTTC.

The genes are TRBV5-4 and TRBJ2-7, with 9 bases identical to TRBD2. This CDR3 has 17 residues. The germline V gene has CDR1 SGHNT and CDR2 YYREEE (reference sequence). The trim removed 0 bases at V and 3 bases at J, leaving 10 bases unmatched. CDR3 DNA sequence: TGTGCCAGCAGCTTGGGGCTGAGGGGACTAGCAAACTACGAGCAGTACTTC. This sequence encodes CASSLGLRGLANYEQYF.

The rearrangement joins TRBV6-5 to TRBJ2-2; D uncertain. V was cut by 8 bases and J by 5 bases, with 15 bases left in between. CDR1 and CDR2 from the germline V gene are MNHEY and SVGAGI. The CDR3 spans 14 residues. Here the CDR3 DNA reads TGTGCCAGCGCGAGCATTCGAGGAACCGGGGAGCTGTTTTTT. Protein product: CASASIRGTGELFF.

This chain joins TRBV6-9 and TRBJ1-1, with D unclear. Trimming pared 3 bases from V and 1 base from J, leaving 6 bases between. This CDR3 region has 13 residues. Germline loops: CDR1 MNHGY, CDR2 SVAAGI. CDR3 residues: CASSYGENTEAFF. CDR3 DNA: TGTGCCAGCAGTTACGGAGAGAACACTGAAGCTTTCTTT.

This clone was picked up a small number of times. The V call is TRBV7-9, the J call TRBJ2-5, with D possibly being TRBD2 (6 bases). The length of the CDR3 is 14 residues. V lost 4 bases and J 0 bases, leaving 9 bases between the germline ends. The germline gives CDR1 SEHNR, CDR2 FQNEAQ (reference sequence). The CDR3 DNA follows: TGTGCCAGCAGCTCCACTAGCCACCAAGAGACCCAGTACTTC. Its protein product is CASSSTSHQETQYF.

This clone has a single count. The gene calls are TRBV7-2 and TRBJ2-3; D is unclear. The CDR3 loop spans 14 amino acids. Germline V gene sequence: CDR1 SGHTA, CDR2 FQGNSA. V was trimmed by 1 base and J by 4 bases, leaving 9 bases between them. In DNA form, the CDR3 reads TGTGCCAGCAGCTTAGTTGAGGCAGCAGATACGCAGTATTTT. Translated, it gives CASSLVEAADTQYF.

The chain uses TRBV30 and TRBJ1-2; D is possibly TRBD1 (6 bases). Deletions cut 4 bases from V and 3 bases from J, with 15 bases between. Germline CDR1 is GTSNPN and CDR2 is SVGIG (reference sequence). This CDR3 is 14 amino acids long. The CDR3, as DNA: TGTGCCTGGAATACAGGGAAATCCCACTATGGCTACACCTTC. It codes for CAWNTGKSHYGYTF. The whole variable domain, remainder taken from reference TRBV30 and TRBJ1-2, is SQTIHQWPATLVQPVGSPLSLECTVEGTSNPNLYWYRQAAGRGLQLLFYSVGIGQISSEVPQNLSASRPQDRQFILSSKKLLLSDSGFYLCAWNTGKSHYGYTFGSGTRLTVV.

This clone was found once. The junction departs from germline at one end; a sequencing error may be responsible. This chain joins TRBV6-5 and TRBJ1-2, with D possibly being TRBD1 (6 bases). CDR3 size: 15 residues. Germline lookup yields CDR1 MNHEY and CDR2 SVGAGI. CDR3 in amino acids: CASSYVQGPPYGYPF. The CDR3 nucleotides are TGTGCCAGCAGTTACGTACAGGGACCCCCCTATGGCTACCCCTTC.

This chain's CDR3 is CASSFGDSGNTIYF. The DNA for the CDR3 is TGTGCCAGCAGCTTCGGGGACTCTGGAAACACCATATATTTT. This chain uses TRBV11-2 with TRBJ1-3; D call uncertain. In germline, CDR1 is SGHAT, CDR2 FQNNGV. The CDR3 loop spans 14 amino acids. V was shortened by 3 bases and J by 0 bases, with 6 bases between the two germline ends.

The gene calls are TRBV5-8 and TRBJ2-2; D may be TRBD1 (5 bases). The CDR3 extends over 16 amino acids. Germline V gives CDR1 SGHTS, CDR2 YDEGEE. Trimming removed 0 bases at V and 2 bases at J, with 11 bases between. CDR3 DNA sequence: TGTGCCAGCAGCTTGGAAGTCAGGGCAAACACCGGGGAGCTGTTTTTT. Its translation is CASSLEVRANTGELFF.

The table lists this clone with a count of one. The chain joins TRBV9 to TRBJ2-3, with D unclear. V lost 4 bases and J 2 bases, leaving 5 bases between the germline ends. Per germline, CDR1 SGDLS and CDR2 YYNGEE. The length of the CDR3 is 12 residues. CDR3 in amino acids: CASSRVTDTQYF. The DNA for the CDR3 is TGTGCCAGCAGCCGTGTCACAGATACGCAGTATTTT.

Points on this clone: Distinct nucleotide sequences in the sample also encode this CDR3. The V call is TRBV6-1, the J call TRBJ1-5; D is possibly TRBD1 (6 bases). Trimming shortened V by 1 base and J by 1 base, and 11 bases separated the two germline ends. CDR1 is MNHNS, CDR2 SASEGT, per germline. This CDR3 is built from 16 residues. This chain's CDR3 is CASSEGGGGSNQPQHF. CDR3 in DNA: TGTGCCAGCAGTGAAGGGGGAGGGGGGAGCAATCAGCCCCAGCATTTT.